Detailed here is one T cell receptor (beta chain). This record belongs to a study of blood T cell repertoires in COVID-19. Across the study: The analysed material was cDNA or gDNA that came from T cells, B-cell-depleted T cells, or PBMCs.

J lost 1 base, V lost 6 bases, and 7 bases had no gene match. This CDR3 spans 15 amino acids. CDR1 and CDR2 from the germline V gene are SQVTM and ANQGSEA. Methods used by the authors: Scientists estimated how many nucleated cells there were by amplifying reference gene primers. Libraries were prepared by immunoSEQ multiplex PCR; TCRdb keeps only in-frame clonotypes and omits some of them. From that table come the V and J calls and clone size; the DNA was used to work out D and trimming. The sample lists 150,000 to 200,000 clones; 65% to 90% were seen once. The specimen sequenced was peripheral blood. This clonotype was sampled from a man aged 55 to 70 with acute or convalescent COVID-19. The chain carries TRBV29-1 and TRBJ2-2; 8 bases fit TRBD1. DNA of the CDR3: TGCAGCGTCCTCCCCGGGACAGGGAACACCGGGGAGCTGTTTTTT. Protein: CSVLPGTGNTGELFF.